The 12 T cell receptor beta chains listed next were all sequenced from one sample in a study of cytomegalovirus exposure and HLA in healthy donors. Primers for the PCR totalled 60 Vbeta and 13 Jbeta. The method was immunoSEQ multiplex PCR; TCRdb's version includes in-frame clones alone and lacks a portion of them. The sample carries some 66,000 clones, around 80% recorded once. The specimen sequenced was PBMCs. These TCRs come from a middle-aged man in good health and CMV-seronegative.

Remarks on this clone: The sample carries other DNA sequences with the same CDR3. The genes are TRBV29-1 and TRBJ2-1, with D perhaps matching TRBD2 (6 bases). V lost 6 bases, J lost 7 bases, and 16 bases lay in between. The germline V gene has CDR1 SQVTM and CDR2 ANQGSEA. This CDR3 is 13 amino acids long. The CDR3 loop reads CSVPLTGRNEQFF. As DNA, the CDR3 is TGCAGCGTCCCCCTGACGGGGAGGAATGAGCAGTTCTTC.

This clone has more than one count but fewer than ten. This rearrangement joins TRBV4-1 to TRBJ1-1; D possibly corresponds to TRBD1 (5 bases). Trimming took 5 bases from V and 3 from J, leaving 22 bases between them. Germline V CDR1 and CDR2: MGHRA, YSYEKL. The CDR3 sequence is 17 residues long. This chain's CDR3 is CASSLEHRQGTHTEAFF. Written as DNA, the CDR3 is TGCGCCAGCAGCTTAGAGCATAGGCAGGGAACCCACACTGAAGCTTTCTTT.

The gene calls are TRBV18 and TRBJ1-1, with 8 bases lining up with TRBD1. V dropped 3 bases and J dropped 4; count of bases not matched to a gene: 4. This CDR3 is built from 14 residues. Germline CDR1 and CDR2: KGHSH and LQKENI. This CDR3 reads CASSPDRVGTEAFF. CDR3 DNA: TGTGCCAGCTCACCGGACAGGGTTGGCACTGAAGCTTTCTTT.

V usage is TRBV19 and J usage is TRBJ2-1, with TRBD2 matching over 12 bases. The CDR3 has 19 amino acids. Germline assignment: CDR1 LNHDA and CDR2 SQIVND (reference sequence). With V trimmed by 3 bases and J by 0 bases, 9 bases remained unmatched. Here the CDR3 reads CASSIRLAGARSSYNEQFF. The CDR3 DNA sequence: TGTGCCAGTAGTATTAGACTAGCGGGGGCTCGGAGCTCCTACAATGAGCAGTTCTTC.

The V gene is TRBV5-1, the J gene TRBJ2-2; D uncertain. Trimming cost V 2 bases and J 2 bases, with 10 bases left between them. Germline V gene lookup returns CDR1 SGHRS and CDR2 YFSETQ. There are 15 residues in the CDR3. DNA for the CDR3: TGCGCCAGCAGCTTCGCAGAGACAAACACCGGGGAGCTGTTTTTT. This codes for CASSFAETNTGELFF.

The chain combines TRBV5-4 with TRBJ2-3; 7 bases line up with TRBD1. V gave up 0 bases and J gave up 0 bases; unmatched junction bases: 1. This CDR3 has 15 amino acids. Germline V lookup: CDR1 SGHNT, CDR2 YYREEE (reference sequence). In DNA, the CDR3 is TGTGCCAGCAGCTTGGGGGACAGAAGCACAGATACGCAGTATTTT. Amino acids: CASSLGDRSTDTQYF.

The chain employs TRBV6-1 and TRBJ2-1, with no clear D. Trimming stripped 7 bases from V and 4 bases from J, with 5 bases between. This CDR3 has 11 residues. CDR1 and CDR2 (germline): MNHNS, SASEGT. CDR3 DNA: TGTGCCAGCACCCATTACAATGAGCAGTTCTTC. Translation gives CASTHYNEQFF.

As to this clone: This CDR3 is also generated by other DNA sequences in the sample. V is TRBV7-9 and J is TRBJ1-2, with 8 bases aligning to TRBD1. V dropped 3 bases and J dropped 0; count of bases not matched to a gene: 15. This CDR3 has 19 residues. The germline CDR1 and CDR2 sequences are SEHNR and FQNEAQ (reference sequence). The CDR3 here is CASSFGQGATGDTNYGYTF. CDR3 sequence (DNA): TGTGCCAGCAGCTTCGGGCAGGGGGCAACGGGGGATACTAACTATGGCTACACCTTC.

The V call is TRBV5-5, the J call TRBJ1-1; D is unclear. The CDR3 runs to 13 residues. The V gene's germline CDR1 is SGHKS and CDR2 YYEKEE (reference sequence). The ends were cut back, 4 bases at V and 4 bases at J, with 11 bases in the middle. CDR3 coding DNA: TGTGCCAGCAGCACGGACTGGGGCACTGAAGCTTTCTTT. It is translated as CASSTDWGTEAFF. Drawing the rest from reference TRBV5-5 and TRBJ1-1, the complete variable domain is DAGVTQSPTHLIKTRGQQVTLRCSPISGHKSVSWYQQVLGQGPQFIFQYYEKEERGRGNFPDRFSARQFPNYSSELNVNALLLGDSALYLCASSTDWGTEAFFGQGTRLTVV.

CDR3 region: CASSLGGGTYTGELFF. CDR3 in DNA: TGTGCCAGCAGCTTAGGGGGAGGGACGTATACCGGGGAGCTGTTTTTT. The chain carries TRBV11-3 and TRBJ2-2; 7 nucleotides agree with TRBD2. CDR1 SGHNT and CDR2 YENEEA come from the germline V gene. The CDR3 is 16 amino acids. The V and J ends lost 1 base and 5 bases, in that order; junction bases with no gene match: 7.

The CDR3 sequence is CASSWGTGGGTEAFF. CDR3 bases: TGTGCCAGCAGCTGGGGGACAGGGGGAGGAACTGAAGCTTTCTTT. J is TRBJ1-1 and V is TRBV5-4; 11 bases are a match to TRBD1. CDR1 is SGHNT and CDR2 is YYREEE in the germline V gene (reference sequence). Unmatched junction bases numbered 6, after V lost 3 bases and J lost 5 bases. This CDR3 spans 15 amino acids.

The V call is TRBV7-3, the J call TRBJ2-5; 10 bases map to TRBD1. This CDR3 region has 15 residues. Germline V lookup: CDR1 SGHTA, CDR2 FQGTGA. J lost 2 bases, V lost 2 bases, and 2 bases had no gene match. The CDR3: CASSLEGQGQETQYF. The CDR3 DNA follows: TGTGCCAGCAGCTTAGAGGGACAGGGGCAAGAGACCCAGTACTTC.